This T cell receptor beta chain was sequenced in a study of cytomegalovirus exposure and HLA in healthy donors. It was with 60 Vbeta and 13 Jbeta primers that the PCR ran. Libraries were prepared by immunoSEQ multiplex PCR; TCRdb keeps only in-frame clonotypes and omits some of them. Of 63,000 or so clones listed, just under 80% are singletons. CDR1 is LNHNV and CDR2 is YYDKDF in the germline V gene (reference sequence). V shed 2 bases and J shed 4 bases, with 8 bases lying between them. The CDR3 loop spans 13 amino acids. The chain uses TRBV15 and TRBJ1-1; no reliable D call. The receptor was isolated from a woman in her 30s in good health and CMV-seronegative. The sequenced material came from PBMCs. CDR3 sequence reads: CATSRRRGTEAFF. DNA for the CDR3: TGTGCCACCAGCAGAAGGCGCGGCACTGAAGCTTTCTTT.